The 10 T cell receptor beta chains below come from one sample, sequenced in a study of cytomegalovirus exposure and HLA in healthy donors. The study ran its PCR with 60 Vbeta and 13 Jbeta primers. Measured with immunoSEQ multiplex PCR; TCRdb has only the in-frame clones, and not every one. This sample carries about 140,000 clones, 75% to 80% of them seen once, and the ten largest clones take approximately 4.9%. The specimen sequenced was PBMCs. Every receptor here comes from a woman aged 45-60 years in good health and CMV-seronegative.

The J gene is TRBJ2-7, the V gene TRBV7-6, with TRBD2 matching 8 bases. The CDR3 is made up of 17 amino acids. The ends lost 5 bases at V and 3 bases at J; junction bases unmatched: 15. Germline V gene sequence: CDR1 SGHVS, CDR2 FNYEAQ. The CDR3: CASSKRLAGGINYEQYF. The CDR3, as DNA: TGTGCCAGCAGCAAAAGATTGGCGGGGGGAATAAACTACGAGCAGTACTTC.

J is TRBJ2-5 and V is TRBV5-4, with TRBD2 as a possible D gene (6 bases). V gave up 2 bases and J gave up 5 bases, with 13 bases separating them. Germline CDR1 and CDR2: SGHNT and YYREEE (reference sequence). The CDR3 spans 14 residues. The CDR3 spells CASSFAGIVETQYF. The CDR3 coding sequence is TGTGCCAGCAGCTTTGCGGGGATCGTTGAGACCCAGTACTTC.

The chain uses TRBV28 and TRBJ2-3, with 8 bases identical to TRBD1. Germline V lookup: CDR1 MDHEN, CDR2 SYDVKM. This CDR3 comprises 16 residues. V dropped 6 bases and J dropped 5; count of bases not matched to a gene: 13. Here the CDR3 DNA reads TGTGCCAGCAGAGGTCCAGGACAGGGCTTAATAGATACGCAGTATTTT. It encodes CASRGPGQGLIDTQYF.

This clone was detected only once. Here the CDR3 DNA reads TGTGCCAGCAGCCAACCCGGACGGGGGTTTGTGGGCAATGAGCAGTTCTTC. Amino acid sequence: CASSQPGRGFVGNEQFF. The chain employs TRBV4-2 and TRBJ2-1; perhaps TRBD2 as D (6 bases). Germline CDR1 and CDR2: LGHNA and YNFKEQ. This CDR3 is built from 17 residues. V lost 2 bases, J lost 6 bases, and 20 bases lay in between.

The gene calls are TRBV5-1 and TRBJ1-6; 9 bases are a match to TRBD1. This CDR3 contains 15 residues. With V trimmed by 5 bases and J by 9 bases, 9 bases remained unmatched. Germline lookup yields CDR1 SGHRS and CDR2 YFSETQ. CDR3 bases: TGCGCCAGCAGACCGACAGGGGGTCGGGGTTCACCCCTCCACTTT. Amino acid sequence: CASRPTGGRGSPLHF.

J is TRBJ1-2 and V is TRBV2; D not resolved. V lost 8 bases, J lost 6 bases, and 16 bases lay in between. Germline V CDR1 and CDR2: SNHLY, FYNNEI. CDR3 length equals 13 residues. CDR3 amino acids: CASHGFFGNGYTF. The CDR3 coding sequence is TGTGCCAGCCATGGGTTCTTCGGGAATGGCTACACCTTC.

Comments on this clone: Other DNA sequences in this specimen translate into the identical CDR3. The J gene is TRBJ1-5, the V gene TRBV9, with 10 nucleotides matching TRBD1. Germline-derived CDR1 and CDR2 are SGDLS and YYNGEE. V was clipped by 2 bases and J by 4 bases; unmatched bases: 0. The CDR3 runs 14 residues. CDR3 nucleotides: TGTGCCAGCAGCGTGGGACAGGGGAATCAGCCCCAGCATTTT. This sequence encodes CASSVGQGNQPQHF.

In regard to this clone: This specimen includes other DNA sequences encoding the same CDR3. This chain joins TRBV28 and TRBJ1-1; D is undetermined. Deletions cut 3 bases from V and 4 bases from J, with 6 bases between. In germline, CDR1 is MDHEN, CDR2 SYDVKM. The length of the CDR3 is 12 residues. The CDR3 reads CASSFSSTEAFF. The CDR3, as DNA: TGTGCCAGCAGTTTTAGCAGCACTGAAGCTTTCTTT.

This chain links TRBV6-1 with TRBJ2-7; possible D gene TRBD1, 6 bases. V was pared by 10 bases and J by 6 bases, with 19 bases between. The CDR3 is made up of 13 amino acids. The germline V gene has CDR1 MNHNS and CDR2 SASEGT. CDR3 amino acids: CAIGQTSPVEQYF. The DNA of the CDR3 is TGTGCCATCGGACAGACTTCTCCTGTCGAGCAGTACTTC.

The chain employs TRBV4-2 and TRBJ1-1; 9 bases agree with TRBD1. Germline V gene lookup returns CDR1 LGHNA and CDR2 YNFKEQ. CDR3 length: 14 amino acids. V trimming: 3 bases; J trimming: 6 bases; junction bases outside the gene matches: 5. This chain's CDR3 is CASSQDRGRSEAFF. In nucleotides, the CDR3 is TGTGCCAGCAGCCAGGACAGGGGTAGGTCTGAAGCTTTCTTT.